These 32 T cell receptor beta chains originate from one sample sequenced in a study of beta chain features in type 1 diabetes. The isolated RNA, all of it, was reverse transcribed, so expressed TCRB transcripts were what got sequenced. Data came from immunoSEQ multiplex PCR; TCRdb stores just in-frame clones and leaves some out. There are roughly 240,000 clones in the sample; about 14% occur only once, and around 0.025% lies in the top ten. The sequencing sample was made of naive CD4+ T cells from blood. The receptor source for this set is a woman aged 40 to 55 in good health.

This chain uses TRBV5-1 with TRBJ1-1; D is unresolved. CDR1 and CDR2 from the germline V gene are SGHRS and YFSETQ. The germline V and J ends were trimmed by 0 bases and 2 bases, with 8 bases remaining between them. CDR3 length equals 14 residues. Here the CDR3 DNA reads TGCGCCAGCAGCTTGGACAGCCCAAACACTGAAGCTTTCTTT. It encodes CASSLDSPNTEAFF.

The chain carries TRBV6-5 and TRBJ2-3; 7 nucleotides align to TRBD2. CDR1 is MNHEY and CDR2 is SVGAGI in the germline V gene. Trimming at V came to 7 bases and at J to 3 bases, leaving 4 bases not matched to a gene. This CDR3 is built from 13 residues. The CDR3 nucleotides read TGTGCCAGCAACTTGCGGGGGACAGATACGCAGTATTTT. Translating gives CASNLRGTDTQYF.

This chain links TRBV19 with TRBJ2-2; 14 bases match TRBD2. The V segment lost 6 bases and the J segment 0 bases; nucleotides outside the gene matches: 3. This CDR3 contains 17 residues. Germline V gives CDR1 LNHDA, CDR2 SQIVND (reference sequence). CDR3 sequence: CASRRTSGGPNTGELFF. The CDR3 DNA follows: TGTGCCAGTAGGCGGACTAGCGGGGGGCCGAACACCGGGGAGCTGTTTTTT.

This clone turned up a few times. The same CDR3 can be traced to other DNA sequences in this sample. The rearrangement joins TRBV6-5 to TRBJ2-3; perhaps TRBD2 as D (6 bases). Germline CDR1 MNHEY, CDR2 SVGAGI. The V and J ends lost 6 bases and 0 bases respectively, with 13 bases between them. This CDR3 contains 15 residues. The CDR3 spells CASSYLGTSTDTQYF. The CDR3 DNA follows: TGTGCCAGCAGCTACCTCGGGACTAGCACAGATACGCAGTATTTT.

The rearrangement links TRBV19 to TRBJ2-3; D is perhaps TRBD2 (6 bases). Trimming left V 5 bases short and J 4 bases short, with 13 bases between. Germline CDR1 and CDR2: LNHDA and SQIVND (reference sequence). The CDR3 runs to 14 residues. CDR3 amino acids: CASSPSAAADTQYF. Written as DNA, the CDR3 is TGTGCCAGTAGTCCTAGCGCGGCCGCAGATACGCAGTATTTT. Drawing the rest from reference TRBV19 and TRBJ2-3, the complete variable domain is DGGITQSPKYLFRKEGQNVTLSCEQNLNHDAMYWYRQDPGQGLRLIYYSQIVNDFQKGDIAEGYSVSREKKESFPLTVTSAQKNPTAFYLCASSPSAAADTQYFGPGTRLTVL.

The rearrangement links TRBV27 to TRBJ2-7; 9 bases are a match to TRBD2. Germline CDR1 MNHEY, CDR2 SMNVEV (reference sequence). V dropped 7 bases and J dropped 6; count of bases not matched to a gene: 7. CDR3 size: 13 residues. CDR3 protein: CASTAGTSIEQYF. CDR3 DNA sequence: TGTGCCAGCACTGCCGGGACTAGCATCGAGCAGTACTTC.

This clone was seen a handful of times. The rearrangement uses TRBV5-1 and TRBJ2-3; perhaps TRBD2 as D (5 bases). Trimming stripped 3 bases from V and 0 bases from J, with 5 bases between. From germline, CDR1 is SGHRS and CDR2 YFSETQ. There are 13 residues in the CDR3. This CDR3 is CASSWRSTDTQYF. The DNA for the CDR3 is TGCGCCAGCAGCTGGAGGAGCACAGATACGCAGTATTTT. Full variable domain (missing parts from reference TRBV5-1 and TRBJ2-3): KAGVTQTPRYLIKTRGQQVTLSCSPISGHRSVSWYQQTPGQGLQFLFEYFSETQRNKGNFPGRFSGRQFSNSRSEMNVSTLELGDSALYLCASSWRSTDTQYFGPGTRLTVL.

This clone was counted between two and nine times. The rearrangement joins TRBV5-4 to TRBJ2-5, with 11 bases fitting TRBD2. Germline CDR1 is SGHNT and CDR2 is YYREEE (reference sequence). CDR3 length equals 17 residues. With 5 bases clipped from V and 0 bases from J, the junction kept 9 bases outside the gene matches. The CDR3 loop reads CASRPRLAGGYQETQYF. In nucleotides, the CDR3 is TGTGCCAGCAGACCCCGGCTAGCGGGGGGATACCAAGAGACCCAGTACTTC.

Written as DNA, the CDR3 is TGTGCCAGCAGGCGGACAGGGGGCGGGGACGAGCAGTACTTC. It translates to CASRRTGGGDEQYF. The chain recombines TRBV14 with TRBJ2-7; 11 nucleotides agree with TRBD1. Trimming took 6 bases from V and 5 from J; bases not matched to a gene: 6. The CDR3 has 14 amino acids. CDR1 and CDR2 (germline): SGHDN, FVKESK.

This clone occurred a few times. The chain carries TRBV19 and TRBJ1-5; D is possibly TRBD1 (6 bases). Per the germline V gene, CDR1 is LNHDA and CDR2 is SQIVND (reference sequence). The CDR3 has 15 residues. The V gene lost 5 bases and the J gene lost 2 bases, with 13 bases spanning the gap. The chain's CDR3 is CASSSSGAGNQPQHF. The CDR3, as DNA: TGTGCCAGTAGTTCCTCAGGGGCTGGCAATCAGCCCCAGCATTTT.

The CDR3: CASSYAYRVEEQFF. The DNA for the CDR3 is TGTGCCAGCAGTTACGCGTACAGGGTTGAAGAGCAGTTCTTC. The rearrangement links TRBV6-5 to TRBJ2-1, with D perhaps TRBD1 (6 bases). Trimming took off 2 bases at V and 10 bases at J, with 15 bases between the two ends. Germline V lookup: CDR1 MNHEY, CDR2 SVGAGI. The CDR3 is 14 residues long.

On this clone: Within the sample, other DNA sequences also encode this same CDR3. Here the CDR3 reads CASSPQGAGANVLTF. The CDR3 DNA reads as TGTGCCAGCTCACCACAAGGAGCCGGGGCCAACGTCCTGACTTTC. The chain is built from TRBV18 and TRBJ2-6; D not resolved. The CDR3 covers 15 residues. V was pared by 1 base and J by 4 bases, with 8 bases between. Looked up from germline, CDR1 is KGHSH and CDR2 is LQKENI.

The chain employs TRBV9 and TRBJ2-7, with 9 positions matching TRBD2. With V trimmed by 3 bases and J by 5 bases, 3 bases remained unmatched. CDR1 and CDR2 (germline): SGDLS, YYNGEE. The CDR3 covers 13 residues. Here the CDR3 DNA reads TGTGCCAGCAGCGCCGGGACTAGCCACGAGCAGTACTTC. Translating it yields CASSAGTSHEQYF. Using reference TRBV9 and TRBJ2-7 for the parts outside the CDR3, the full variable domain is DSGVTQTPKHLITATGQRVTLRCSPRSGDLSVYWYQQSLDQGLQFLIQYYNGEERAKGNILERFSAQQFPDLHSELNLSSLELGDSALYFCASSAGTSHEQYFGPGTRLTVT.

This clone has just a few counts. The V gene is TRBV5-4, the J gene TRBJ2-2; D is ambiguous. The length of the CDR3 is 12 residues. The V end lost 1 base, the J end lost 6 bases, and 4 bases lay between the germline ends. Germline-derived CDR1 and CDR2 are SGHNT and YYREEE (reference sequence). Here the CDR3 reads CASSLFAGELFF. CDR3 nucleotides: TGTGCCAGCAGCTTGTTCGCCGGGGAGCTGTTTTTT.

The chain uses TRBV5-4 and TRBJ2-2; 9 bases align to TRBD2. CDR1 is SGHNT and CDR2 is YYREEE in the germline V gene (reference sequence). This CDR3 is 16 amino acids long. J gave up 3 bases and V 0 bases, and 3 bases lay outside the gene matches. The CDR3 is CASSLVAGEDTGELFF. CDR3 DNA: TGTGCCAGCAGCTTGGTAGCGGGGGAGGACACCGGGGAGCTGTTTTTT. The complete variable domain, with remaining parts taken from reference TRBV5-4 and TRBJ2-2, reads ETGVTQSPTHLIKTRGQQVTLRCSSQSGHNTVSWYQQALGQGPQFIFQYYREEENGRGNFPPRFSGLQFPNYSSELNVNALELDDSALYLCASSLVAGEDTGELFFGEGSRLTVL.

V is TRBV4-1 and J is TRBJ2-7, with 8 positions matching TRBD1. Trimming cost V 2 bases and J 0 bases; bases outside gene matches: 3. This CDR3 has 15 residues. The germline CDR1 and CDR2 sequences are MGHRA and YSYEKL. The CDR3 is CASSQSGQVSYEQYF. CDR3 bases: TGCGCCAGCAGCCAATCGGGACAGGTCTCCTACGAGCAGTACTTC.

The V gene is TRBV2, the J gene TRBJ1-2; D uncertain. CDR3 length equals 12 residues. Trimming took off 7 bases at V and 1 base at J, with 7 bases between the two ends. Germline V gene lookup returns CDR1 SNHLY and CDR2 FYNNEI. In DNA, the CDR3 is TGTGCCAGCACCCGGGATAACTATGGCTACACCTTC. Amino acids: CASTRDNYGYTF.

The gene calls are TRBV7-9 and TRBJ2-2, with D unresolved. This CDR3 spans 14 amino acids. With 2 bases removed from V and 4 bases from J, the gap between germline ends came to 8 bases. The germline CDR1 and CDR2 sequences are SEHNR and FQNEAQ (reference sequence). The CDR3 region has the DNA TGTGCCAGCAGCTTAACAGCAGGCACCGGGGAGCTGTTTTTT. Translating it yields CASSLTAGTGELFF.

This clone has more than one count but fewer than ten. The chain links TRBV6-5 to TRBJ2-3; D perhaps matches TRBD1 (5 bases). The V gene lost 2 bases and the J gene lost 0 bases, with 9 bases spanning the gap. This CDR3 is built from 15 residues. Germline CDR1 reads MNHEY; CDR2 reads SVGAGI. The CDR3 DNA reads as TGTGCCAGCAGTTACGGGGCCTCTAGCACAGATACGCAGTATTTT. Protein sequence: CASSYGASSTDTQYF.

The V and J genes are TRBV7-2 and TRBJ1-2; unclear D gene. CDR3 length equals 15 residues. CDR1 is SGHTA and CDR2 is FQGNSA in the germline V gene. Trimming shortened V by 1 base and J by 3 bases, and 12 bases separated the two germline ends. CDR3 nucleotides: TGTGCCAGCAGCTTAGTAGCGGGGATCGACTATGGCTACACCTTC. Translation: CASSLVAGIDYGYTF.

This clone was seen more than once but under ten times. The chain recombines TRBV4-3 with TRBJ2-1; no reliable D call. Germline V gene sequence: CDR1 LGHNA, CDR2 YSLEER. This CDR3 has 14 amino acids. V dropped 4 bases and J dropped 4 bases, with 11 bases sitting between them. In nucleotides, the CDR3 is TGCGCCAGCAGCCGCAGGATCCTTTACAATGAGCAGTTCTTC. It yields the protein CASSRRILYNEQFF.

J is TRBJ1-6 and V is TRBV25-1, with 7 positions matching TRBD1. J lost 7 bases, V lost 1 base, and 4 bases had no gene match. CDR1 is MGHDK and CDR2 is SYGVNS in the germline V gene. This CDR3 has 15 residues. DNA of the CDR3: TGTGCCAGCAGTGAATCGAGGGGGCTGAATTCACCCCTCCACTTT. Amino acid sequence: CASSESRGLNSPLHF. Full variable domain (remainder filled in from reference TRBV25-1 and TRBJ1-6): EADIYQTPRYLVIGTGKKITLECSQTMGHDKMYWYQQDPGMELHLIHYSYGVNSTEKGDLSSESTVSRIRTEHFPLTLESARPSHTSQYLCASSESRGLNSPLHFGNGTRLTVT.

A few counts support this clone. V usage is TRBV5-8 and J usage is TRBJ2-4; D gene uncertain. V was pared by 4 bases and J by 0 bases, with 11 bases between. Germline CDR1 is SGHTS and CDR2 is YDEGEE. The CDR3 contains 15 residues. The CDR3 loop is CASSPRVLAKNIQYF. DNA for the CDR3: TGTGCCAGCAGCCCACGAGTACTAGCCAAAAACATTCAGTACTTC.

This clone turned up a few times. The chain joins TRBV6-1 to TRBJ2-5; no firm D call. The CDR3 runs to 11 residues. In germline, CDR1 is MNHNS, CDR2 SASEGT. Trimming removed 3 bases at V and 11 bases at J, with 10 bases between. CDR3 protein: CASSEAGEQYF. In DNA, the CDR3 is TGTGCCAGCAGTGAGGCTGGAGAGCAGTACTTC.

CDR3 region: CASTISPGVSTDTQYF. DNA of the CDR3: TGTGCCAGCACCATATCGCCCGGGGTGAGCACAGATACGCAGTATTTT. The genes are TRBV11-2 and TRBJ2-3; D might be TRBD2 (5 bases). Germline loops: CDR1 SGHAT, CDR2 FQNNGV. This CDR3 region has 16 residues. The germline V and J ends were trimmed by 7 bases and 0 bases, with 17 bases remaining between them.

The chain combines TRBV7-9 with TRBJ2-2; weak D call: TRBD1 (5 bases). The CDR3 has 13 amino acids. V lost 5 bases to trimming and J lost 6 bases, with 10 bases between them. Germline CDR1 is SEHNR and CDR2 is FQNEAQ (reference sequence). The CDR3 sequence: CASSVRGSGELFF. In DNA form, the CDR3 reads TGTGCCAGCAGCGTTAGGGGTTCCGGGGAGCTGTTTTTT.

The chain links TRBV2 to TRBJ1-6; 7 bases match TRBD1. This CDR3 contains 15 residues. Trimming took 8 bases from V and 5 from J; bases not matched to a gene: 9. CDR1 is SNHLY, CDR2 FYNNEI, per germline. The DNA of the CDR3 is TGTGCCAGCGGGAAAGGGACAGAGAATAATTCACCCCTCCACTTT. Its protein product is CASGKGTENNSPLHF.

This clone came up once. J is TRBJ1-2 and V is TRBV12-5; D is ambiguous. Germline CDR1 and CDR2: LGHNT and FRNRAP. Trimming shortened V by 1 base and J by 8 bases, and 17 bases separated the two germline ends. This CDR3 comprises 15 residues. CDR3 in amino acids: CASGLALTRRGGYTF. DNA for the CDR3: TGTGCTAGTGGTTTGGCCCTTACCCGGCGGGGAGGCTACACCTTC.

This clone was detected a few times. The chain recombines TRBV6-5 with TRBJ1-1; possible D gene TRBD1, 5 bases. The CDR3 is made up of 14 amino acids. The V gene's germline CDR1 is MNHEY and CDR2 SVGAGI. Trimming cost V 3 bases and J 4 bases, with 12 bases left between them. The CDR3 sequence is CASSYQGSGTEAFF. The CDR3 DNA reads TGTGCCAGCAGTTATCAGGGATCGGGCACTGAAGCTTTCTTT.

On this clone itself: This sample also contains other DNA sequences that code for the same CDR3. This chain connects TRBV29-1 to TRBJ1-1, with 8 bases matching TRBD1. The germline V gene encodes CDR1 SQVTM and CDR2 ANQGSEA. CDR3 length: 13 amino acids. Trimming removed 6 bases from V and 2 bases from J; junction bases left unmatched: 5. Here the CDR3 reads CSVGTGANTEAFF. CDR3 nucleotide sequence: TGCAGCGTCGGGACAGGTGCCAACACTGAAGCTTTCTTT.

This clone was found a few times. The V call is TRBV19, the J call TRBJ1-1, with D perhaps TRBD1 (5 bases). Germline V gene sequence: CDR1 LNHDA, CDR2 SQIVND (reference sequence). V lost 5 bases and J 2 bases, leaving 15 bases between the germline ends. This CDR3 region has 15 residues. CDR3 amino acids: CASSFRTRPNTEAFF. The CDR3 nucleotides are TGTGCCAGTAGTTTCCGGACACGGCCTAACACTGAAGCTTTCTTT.

The chain uses TRBV18 and TRBJ2-1, with 8 bases that match TRBD2. Germline V CDR1 and CDR2: KGHSH, LQKENI. Trimming cost V 0 bases and J 8 bases; bases outside gene matches: 3. CDR3 length equals 14 residues. The CDR3 region has the DNA TGTGCCAGCTCACCACCGCCAGCGGGGGATGAGCAGTTCTTC. Residues: CASSPPPAGDEQFF.